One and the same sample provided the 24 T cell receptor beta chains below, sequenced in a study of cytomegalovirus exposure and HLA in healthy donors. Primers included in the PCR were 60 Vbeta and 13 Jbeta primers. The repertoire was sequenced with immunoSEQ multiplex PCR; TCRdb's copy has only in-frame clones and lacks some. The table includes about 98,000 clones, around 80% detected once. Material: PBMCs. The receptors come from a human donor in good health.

The CDR3 protein is CASSVPTVTGAGDFSTDTQYF. For the CDR3, the DNA is TGTGCCAGCAGCGTCCCAACCGTCACGGGGGCGGGAGATTTTAGCACAGATACGCAGTATTTT. This rearrangement joins TRBV9 to TRBJ2-3; D is perhaps TRBD2 (7 bases). Germline values: CDR1 SGDLS, CDR2 YYNGEE. V lost 2 bases and J 0 bases, leaving 28 bases between the germline ends. CDR3 length: 21 residues. The whole variable domain, filled in from reference TRBV9 and TRBJ2-3, reads DSGVTQTPKHLITATGQRVTLRCSPRSGDLSVYWYQQSLDQGLQFLIQYYNGEERAKGNILERFSAQQFPDLHSELNLSSLELGDSALYFCASSVPTVTGAGDFSTDTQYFGPGTRLTVL.

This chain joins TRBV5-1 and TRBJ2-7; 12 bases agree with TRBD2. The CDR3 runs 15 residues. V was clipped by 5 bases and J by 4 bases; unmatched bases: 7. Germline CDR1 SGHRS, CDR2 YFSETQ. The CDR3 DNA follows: TGCGCCAGCAGGTTTGGACTAGCGGGGTTGTACGAGCAGTACTTC. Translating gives CASRFGLAGLYEQYF.

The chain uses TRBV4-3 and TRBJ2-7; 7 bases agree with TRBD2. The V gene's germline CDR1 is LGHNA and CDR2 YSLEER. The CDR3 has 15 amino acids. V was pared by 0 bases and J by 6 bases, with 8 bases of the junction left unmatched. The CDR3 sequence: CASSQETAGVGEQYF. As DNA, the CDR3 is TGCGCCAGCAGCCAAGAAACTGCGGGGGTCGGCGAGCAGTACTTC.

CDR3 nucleotides: TGCAGCGCATCTATCAGGGGGCTACCCTACAATGAGCAGTTCTTC. It is translated as CSASIRGLPYNEQFF. The chain carries TRBV29-1 and TRBJ2-1, with 8 positions matching TRBD1. J was trimmed by 2 bases and V by 7 bases; bases with no gene match: 10. The CDR3 is made up of 15 amino acids. In germline, CDR1 is SQVTM, CDR2 ANQGSEA.

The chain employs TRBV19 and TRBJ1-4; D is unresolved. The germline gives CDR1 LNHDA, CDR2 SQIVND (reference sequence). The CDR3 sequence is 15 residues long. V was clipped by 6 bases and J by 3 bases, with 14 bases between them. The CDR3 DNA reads TGTGCCAGTAGAAGAAAGCGAGCTTCTAATGAAAAACTGTTTTTT. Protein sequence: CASRRKRASNEKLFF.

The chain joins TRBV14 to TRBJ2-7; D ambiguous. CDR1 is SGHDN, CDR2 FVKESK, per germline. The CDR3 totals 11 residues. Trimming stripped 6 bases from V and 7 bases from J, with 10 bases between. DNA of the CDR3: TGTGCCAGCAGTTCAAGGCGGGAGCAGTACTTC. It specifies CASSSRREQYF.

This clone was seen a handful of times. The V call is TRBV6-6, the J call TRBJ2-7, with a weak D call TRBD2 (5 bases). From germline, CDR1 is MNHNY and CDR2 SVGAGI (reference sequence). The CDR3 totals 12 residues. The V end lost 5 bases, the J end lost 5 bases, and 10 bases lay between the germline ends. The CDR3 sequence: CASSVDGDEQYF. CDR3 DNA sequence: TGTGCCAGCAGTGTCGACGGGGACGAGCAGTACTTC.

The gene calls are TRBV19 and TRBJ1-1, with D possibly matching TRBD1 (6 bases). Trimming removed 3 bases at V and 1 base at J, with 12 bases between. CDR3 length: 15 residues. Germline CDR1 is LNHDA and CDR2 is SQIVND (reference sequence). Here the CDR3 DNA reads TGTGCCAGTAGTATCGGGAGGGGGAAGAACACTGAAGCTTTCTTT. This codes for CASSIGRGKNTEAFF.

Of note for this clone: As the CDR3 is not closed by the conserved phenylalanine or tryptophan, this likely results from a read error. As DNA, the CDR3 is TGCGCCAGCAGCTCGCTACTAGCGGGGGGTGACGAGCAGTACCTC. Translated, it gives CASSSLLAGGDEQYL. The V and J genes are TRBV5-1 and TRBJ2-7, with 12 bases lining up with TRBD2. With V trimmed by 3 bases and J by 5 bases, 6 bases remained unmatched. This CDR3 has 15 residues. Germline lookup yields CDR1 SGHRS and CDR2 YFSETQ.

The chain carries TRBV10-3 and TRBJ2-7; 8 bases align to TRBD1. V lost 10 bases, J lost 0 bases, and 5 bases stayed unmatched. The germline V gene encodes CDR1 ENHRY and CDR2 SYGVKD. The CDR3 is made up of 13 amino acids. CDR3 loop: CASTGGNSYEQYF. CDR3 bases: TGTGCCAGTACAGGGGGTAACTCCTACGAGCAGTACTTC.

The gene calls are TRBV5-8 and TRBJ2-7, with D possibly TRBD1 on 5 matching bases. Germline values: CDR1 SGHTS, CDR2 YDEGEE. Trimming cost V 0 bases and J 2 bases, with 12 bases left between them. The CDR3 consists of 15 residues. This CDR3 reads CASSLGQKLPYEQYF. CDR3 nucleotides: TGTGCCAGCAGCTTGGGACAGAAACTACCCTACGAGCAGTACTTC.

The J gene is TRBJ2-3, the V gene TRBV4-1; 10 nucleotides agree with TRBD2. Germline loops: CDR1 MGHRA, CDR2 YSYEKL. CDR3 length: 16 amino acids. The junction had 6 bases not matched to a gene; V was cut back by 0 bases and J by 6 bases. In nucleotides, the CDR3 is TGCGCCAGCAGCCAAGATGGTAGCGGGGGGTTTGATACGCAGTATTTT. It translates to CASSQDGSGGFDTQYF.

CDR3 nucleotides: TGTGCCAGCAGCTTGGTAGGGGGCTCTGGAAACACCATATATTTT. Translated, it gives CASSLVGGSGNTIYF. The chain links TRBV5-4 to TRBJ1-3; D possibly corresponds to TRBD1 (6 bases). The CDR3 extends over 15 amino acids. V lost 0 bases, J lost 0 bases, and 7 bases lay in between. Germline-derived CDR1 and CDR2 are SGHNT and YYREEE (reference sequence).

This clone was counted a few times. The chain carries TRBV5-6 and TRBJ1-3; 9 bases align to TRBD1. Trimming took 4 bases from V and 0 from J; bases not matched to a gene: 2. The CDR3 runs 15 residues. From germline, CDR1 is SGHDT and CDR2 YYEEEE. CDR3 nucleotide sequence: TGTGCCAGCAGCGAGACAGGGGGCTCTGGAAACACCATATATTTT. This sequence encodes CASSETGGSGNTIYF.

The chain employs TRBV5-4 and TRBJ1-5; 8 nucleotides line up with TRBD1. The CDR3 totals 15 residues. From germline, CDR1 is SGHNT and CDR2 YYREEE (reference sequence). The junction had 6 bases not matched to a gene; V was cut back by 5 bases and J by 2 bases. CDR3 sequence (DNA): TGTGCCAGCAGTAATGGACAGGGTCGCAATCAGCCCCAGCATTTT. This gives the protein CASSNGQGRNQPQHF.

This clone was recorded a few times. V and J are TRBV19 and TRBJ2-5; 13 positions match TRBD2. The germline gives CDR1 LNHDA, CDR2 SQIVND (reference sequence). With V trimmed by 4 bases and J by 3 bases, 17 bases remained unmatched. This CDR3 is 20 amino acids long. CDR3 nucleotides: TGTGCCAGTAGTAAGGGGCGACTAGCGGGGGGCCCGGCTGGGGAAGAGACCCAGTACTTC. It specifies CASSKGRLAGGPAGEETQYF.

CDR3 in amino acids: CAWSDLQGGLEKLFF. In DNA form, the CDR3 reads TGTGCCTGGAGTGACCTACAGGGCGGCTTGGAAAAACTGTTTTTT. J is TRBJ1-4 and V is TRBV30, with D possibly TRBD1 on 6 matching bases. With 1 base removed from V and 8 bases from J, the gap between germline ends came to 17 bases. The CDR3 spans 15 residues. Germline CDR1 reads GTSNPN; CDR2 reads SVGIG (reference sequence).

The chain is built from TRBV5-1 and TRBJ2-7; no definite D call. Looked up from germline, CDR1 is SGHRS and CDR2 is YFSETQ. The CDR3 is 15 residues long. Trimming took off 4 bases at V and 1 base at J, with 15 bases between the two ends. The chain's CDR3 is CASSAGNVGSYEQYF. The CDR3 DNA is TGCGCCAGCAGCGCAGGTAATGTTGGGTCCTACGAGCAGTACTTC.

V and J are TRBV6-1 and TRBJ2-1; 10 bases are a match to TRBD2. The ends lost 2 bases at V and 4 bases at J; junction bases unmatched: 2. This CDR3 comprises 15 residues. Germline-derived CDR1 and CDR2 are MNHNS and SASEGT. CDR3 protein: CASSETSGIYNEQFF. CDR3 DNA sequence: TGTGCCAGCAGTGAAACTAGCGGGATATACAATGAGCAGTTCTTC.

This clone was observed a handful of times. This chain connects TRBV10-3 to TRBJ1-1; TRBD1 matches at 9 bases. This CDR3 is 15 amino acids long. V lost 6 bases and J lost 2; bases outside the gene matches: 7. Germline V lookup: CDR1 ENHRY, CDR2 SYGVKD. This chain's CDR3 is CAIRNRDRENTEAFF. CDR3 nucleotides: TGTGCCATCAGGAACCGGGACAGGGAAAACACTGAAGCTTTCTTT.

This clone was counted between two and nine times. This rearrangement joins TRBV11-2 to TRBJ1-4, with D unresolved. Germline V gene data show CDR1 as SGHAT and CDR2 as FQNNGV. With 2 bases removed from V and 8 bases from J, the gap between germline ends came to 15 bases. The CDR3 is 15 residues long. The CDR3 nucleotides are TGTGCCAGCAGCTTATTATGGGTCGGGAGGGAAAAACTGTTTTTT. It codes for CASSLLWVGREKLFF.

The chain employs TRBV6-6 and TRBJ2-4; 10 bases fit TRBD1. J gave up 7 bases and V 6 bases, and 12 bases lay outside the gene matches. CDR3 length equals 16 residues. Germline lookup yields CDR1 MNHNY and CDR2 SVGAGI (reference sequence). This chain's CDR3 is CASRTLNDRGHNIQYF. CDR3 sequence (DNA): TGTGCCAGCAGAACCCTAAACGACAGGGGGCACAACATTCAGTACTTC.

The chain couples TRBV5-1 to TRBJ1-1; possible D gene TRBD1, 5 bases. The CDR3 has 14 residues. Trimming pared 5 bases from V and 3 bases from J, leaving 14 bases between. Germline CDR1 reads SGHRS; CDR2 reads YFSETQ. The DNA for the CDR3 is TGCGCCAGCAGGCTTTCGAAAGGGGACACTGAAGCTTTCTTT. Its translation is CASRLSKGDTEAFF.

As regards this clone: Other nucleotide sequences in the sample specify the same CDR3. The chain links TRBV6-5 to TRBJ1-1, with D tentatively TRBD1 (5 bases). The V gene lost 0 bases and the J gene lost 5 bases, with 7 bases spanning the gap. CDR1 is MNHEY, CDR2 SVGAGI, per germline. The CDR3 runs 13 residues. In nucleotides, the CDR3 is TGTGCCAGCAGTTACTCGGGGGGAACTGAAGCTTTCTTT. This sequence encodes CASSYSGGTEAFF.